One TCR beta chain is described in this entry. TCRdb's table, derived via immunoSEQ multiplex PCR, lists solely in-frame clones and lacks some. The sample has about 60,000 clones; 65% to 85% are singletons. Systemic immunosuppression or a history of autoimmune disease excluded patients. These data belong to a study of OX40 agonist ivuxolimab in advanced cancers. From germline, CDR1 is MNHEY and CDR2 SVGAGI. Trimming took off 0 bases at V and 6 bases at J, with 12 bases between the two ends. The CDR3 consists of 14 residues. The V call is TRBV6-5, the J call TRBJ2-7; D is perhaps TRBD2 (5 bases). The clonotype comes from an adult with an advanced solid tumor such as melanoma, head and neck, liver or kidney cancer. The sequences come from CD4+ or CD8+ T cells sorted from blood, collected in a trial of the OX40 agonist ivuxolimab. CDR3 in amino acids: CASSYSGMGAEQYF. The DNA for the CDR3 is TGTGCCAGCAGTTACTCGGGTATGGGAGCCGAGCAGTACTTC.